The present T cell receptor beta chain was sequenced within a study of CD8 T cells in Susac syndrome (dated by TCRdb to 2018 to 2020). Regarding the complete study: Repertoire sequencing was used to test whether CD8+ T cell activation and differentiation in Susac syndrome was antigen driven. The clonality of the CD8+ T cell repertoire was compared across about a dozen healthy donors, some 14 Susac syndrome patients and roughly 16 multiple sclerosis patients. The paper as a whole reports these results and caveats: The TCR sequencing and HLA analysis was acknowledged to have included a relatively small number of individuals.

High-throughput TCR beta sequencing profiled peripheral blood CD8+ and CD4+ T cells from healthy donors, Susac syndrome patients and multiple sclerosis patients. The multiple sclerosis controls were treatment-naive patients who had stable or active relapsing-remitting disease and met the revised McDonald criteria. Bulk CD8+ and CD4+ T cells were purified by magnetic negative isolation, whereas CD8+ TEMRA cells were enriched by FACS. Blood was drawn into EDTA tubes, processed within 24 hours, and PBMCs were isolated by density gradient centrifugation. PBMCs destined for TCR sequencing were cryopreserved in liquid nitrogen and later thawed in a 37 °C water bath. A purity of at least 90% was achieved for sorted or isolated CD4+, CD8+ and CD8+ TEMRA cells. This clonotype was recorded only once. What antigen it recognizes has not been identified. No much larger clonotype is one base removed from it; base qualities were not supplied. Weak support is all one read offers.

RNA was extracted with the RNeasy kit and roughly 0.5 to 1 ug was reverse transcribed using random hexamers. TCR beta CDR3 regions were amplified with the immunoSEQ multiplex PCR assay covering 54 Vbeta and 13 Jbeta segments. Bias from PCR amplification was corrected by using a synthetic template baseline for primer optimization and for computational correction. The study's processing was this. Reads were annotated to V, D and J genes per IMGT and analyzed with immunoSEQ Analyzer, keeping only productive sequences. Clonality was computed as one minus Shannon entropy normalized by log2 of the number of productive unique sequences. For each patient and control, public and private clones were evaluated within the 100 most prevalent clones. A clone was defined as Susac-specific if it was absent from the healthy and MS cohorts, from roughly 980 published viral clones and from other ImmuneACCESS disease sequences. In-frame beta chains were kept once TCRdb had trimmed the public reads at Q25 with fastp and called clones with MiXCR. For every CDR3 protein sequence, its rows merge into one entry that carries the most common genes and DNA. The V and J calls follow TCRdb's processing rather than the paper's. This sample gives some 140,000 distinct CDR3 sequences in total; 91% of them show up just once. The ten largest clones capture 0.24% of the sample.

Sequencing was carried out using CD8+ T cells from PBMCs. The sequence was collected from a human donor with multiple sclerosis.

The DNA reads TGTGCCAGTAGTATTGCGTGGGCAAACTATGGCTACACCTTC. It encodes CASSIAWANYGYTF. The rearrangement combines TRBV19 with TRBJ1-2, with the identity of the D gene unclear. V lost 3 bases and J lost 2 bases; the stretch between them is 10 bases long. The germline V gene (reference sequence) specifies LNHDA as CDR1 and SQIVND as CDR2. Reading from cysteine to phenylalanine, the CDR3 counts 14 amino acids. Only the CDR3 DNA stays, 42 bases, in frame from base 1.